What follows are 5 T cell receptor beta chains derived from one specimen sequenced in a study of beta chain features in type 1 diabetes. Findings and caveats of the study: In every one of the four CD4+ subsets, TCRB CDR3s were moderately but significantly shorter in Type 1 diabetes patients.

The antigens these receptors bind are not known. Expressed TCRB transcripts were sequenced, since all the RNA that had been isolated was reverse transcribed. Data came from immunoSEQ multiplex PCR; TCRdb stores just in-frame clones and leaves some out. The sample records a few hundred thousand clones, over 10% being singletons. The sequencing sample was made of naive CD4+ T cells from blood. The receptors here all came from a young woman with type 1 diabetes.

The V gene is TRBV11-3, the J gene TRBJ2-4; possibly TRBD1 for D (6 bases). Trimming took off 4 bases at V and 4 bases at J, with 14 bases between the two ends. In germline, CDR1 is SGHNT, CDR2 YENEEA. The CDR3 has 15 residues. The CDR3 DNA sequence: TGTGCCAGCAGCTCAACAGGGTCGGGGAAAAACATTCAGTACTTC. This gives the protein CASSSTGSGKNIQYF.

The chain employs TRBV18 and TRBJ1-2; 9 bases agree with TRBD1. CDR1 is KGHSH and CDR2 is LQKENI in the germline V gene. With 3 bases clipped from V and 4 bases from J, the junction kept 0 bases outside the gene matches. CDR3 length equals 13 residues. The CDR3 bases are TGTGCCAGCTCACCGGACAGGGGCTATGGCTACACCTTC. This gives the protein CASSPDRGYGYTF.

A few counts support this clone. The CDR3 DNA sequence: TGTGCCAGTAGTCCGGGACTCCTAACATCCTACGAGCAGTACTTC. It is translated as CASSPGLLTSYEQYF. The chain couples TRBV19 to TRBJ2-7; the D gene is possibly TRBD2 (6 bases). CDR1 and CDR2 (germline): LNHDA, SQIVND (reference sequence). V lost 5 bases, J lost 1 base, and 15 bases lay in between. This CDR3 spans 15 amino acids.

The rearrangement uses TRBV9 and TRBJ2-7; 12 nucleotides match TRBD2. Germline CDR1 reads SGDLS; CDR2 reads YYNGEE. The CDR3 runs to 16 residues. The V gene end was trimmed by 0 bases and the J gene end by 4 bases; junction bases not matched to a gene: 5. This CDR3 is CASSVGPLAGGYEQYF. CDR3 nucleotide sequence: TGTGCCAGCAGCGTAGGCCCGCTAGCGGGAGGGTACGAGCAGTACTTC. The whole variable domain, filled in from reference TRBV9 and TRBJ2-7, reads DSGVTQTPKHLITATGQRVTLRCSPRSGDLSVYWYQQSLDQGLQFLIQYYNGEERAKGNILERFSAQQFPDLHSELNLSSLELGDSALYFCASSVGPLAGGYEQYFGPGTRLTVT.

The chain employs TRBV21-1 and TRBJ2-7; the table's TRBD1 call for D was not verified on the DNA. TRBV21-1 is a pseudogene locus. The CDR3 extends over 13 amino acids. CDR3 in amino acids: CARPGQGTHEQYF. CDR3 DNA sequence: TGTGCCAGACCGGGACAGGGAACGCACGAGCAGTACTTC.